The next 2 T cell receptor beta chains were all read from a single sample in a study of shared clonotypes between healthy human individuals. Produced via immunoSEQ multiplex PCR; TCRdb's table is partial and in-frame only. Counted here are 550,000 to 800,000 clones, about nine tenths occurring once; the ten biggest clones make up 30% to 40%. Material: memory CD8+ T cells from PBMCs. Subset in this sample: CD45RO+ cells pooled with CCR7-negative TemRA cells. Receptor source: a man aged 18 to 35 in good health. Some clones in this sample may be carry-over from other donors' samples.

The genes are TRBV9 and TRBJ2-1, with 9 bases that match TRBD2. Trimming at V came to 0 bases and at J to 10 bases, leaving 8 bases not matched to a gene. The CDR3 runs 15 residues. Germline values: CDR1 SGDLS, CDR2 YYNGEE. Written as DNA, the CDR3 is TGTGCCAGCAGCGTAGGCCGTAGCGGGAGATACGAGCAGTTCTTC. This codes for CASSVGRSGRYEQFF.

This chain connects TRBV28 to TRBJ2-7; tentatively, D is TRBD2 (6 bases). V dropped 1 base and J dropped 3 bases, with 10 bases sitting between them. Per germline, CDR1 MDHEN and CDR2 SYDVKM. This CDR3 comprises 14 residues. The CDR3 sequence: CASSLFRGGYEQYF. Written as DNA, the CDR3 is TGTGCCAGCAGTTTATTTCGGGGAGGCTACGAGCAGTACTTC.